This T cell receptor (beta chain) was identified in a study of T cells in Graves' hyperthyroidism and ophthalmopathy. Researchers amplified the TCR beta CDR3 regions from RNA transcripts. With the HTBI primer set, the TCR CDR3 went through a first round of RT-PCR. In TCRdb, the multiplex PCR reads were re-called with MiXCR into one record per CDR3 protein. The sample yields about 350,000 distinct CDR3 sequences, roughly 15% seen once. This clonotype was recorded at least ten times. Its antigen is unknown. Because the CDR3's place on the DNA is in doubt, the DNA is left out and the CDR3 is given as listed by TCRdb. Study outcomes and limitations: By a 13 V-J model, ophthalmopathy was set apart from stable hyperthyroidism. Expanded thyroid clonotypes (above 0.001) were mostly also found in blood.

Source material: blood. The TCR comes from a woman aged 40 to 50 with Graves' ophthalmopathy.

The CDR3 reads CSARAAVLEIARQGITDTQYF. J is TRBJ2-3 and V is TRBV20-1; TRBD2, as called in the table, went unchecked against the DNA. 21 amino acids form the CDR3, both terminal residues included. The germline CDR1 and CDR2 sequences are DFQATT and SNEGSKA (reference sequence).